The 19 T cell receptor beta chains below come from one sample, sequenced in a study of blood T cells in healthy people across ages (dated by TCRdb to about 2015). The library was made by 5' RACE. Sequencing instrument: Illumina HiSeq 2500. The second PCR ran for about 7 to 11 cycles and used a J-beta primer mix along with a sample-barcoded 5' primer. TCRdb applied fastp at Q25 and MiXCR to the public reads, then kept only in-frame beta chains. Duplicate CDR3 protein sequences are folded into a single record with the most common DNA and genes. This sample comprises more than 1,000,000 distinct CDR3 sequences, roughly 24% of them detected only once. The leading ten clones occupy around 0.7% of the sample. This sample was also put to use in a study of T cells of mothers and their children.

Material for sequencing was blood. The receptors were sampled from a girl aged 2 to 9 in good health.

This clonotype was detected ten times or more. This chain joins TRBV29-1 and TRBJ2-5; D is unclear. Germline CDR1 reads SQVTM; CDR2 reads ANQGSEA. The CDR3 spans 11 residues. Trimming pared 6 bases from V and 4 bases from J, leaving 9 bases between. CDR3 loop: CSVQPAETQYF. The CDR3 nucleotides are TGCAGCGTCCAGCCCGCAGAGACCCAGTACTTC.

J is TRBJ2-3 and V is TRBV7-6, with TRBD2 identical over 15 bases. CDR3 length: 19 residues. Trimming at V came to 1 base and at J to 6 bases, leaving 11 bases not matched to a gene. From germline, CDR1 is SGHVS and CDR2 FNYEAQ. The CDR3 spells CASSLVLGLAGGPSDTQYF. The CDR3 DNA reads TGTGCCAGCAGCTTAGTATTAGGACTAGCGGGAGGGCCGTCGGATACGCAGTATTTT.

The chain couples TRBV29-1 to TRBJ2-3, with a tentative D call TRBD1 (6 bases). The CDR3 has 12 amino acids. Germline values: CDR1 SQVTM, CDR2 ANQGSEA. V lost 4 bases, J lost 2 bases, and 7 bases lay in between. The CDR3 DNA follows: TGCAGCGTTGGGGGGCACACAGATACGCAGTATTTT. This encodes CSVGGHTDTQYF.

This chain joins TRBV7-3 and TRBJ2-7, with 9 positions matching TRBD1. After removal of 5 bases from V and 4 bases from J, the junction contained 18 bases not matched to a gene. The germline V gene encodes CDR1 SGHTA and CDR2 FQGTGA. This CDR3 has 18 amino acids. The CDR3 region is CASSPKTRLGQGLYEQYF. The CDR3 nucleotides read TGTGCCAGCAGCCCGAAGACTAGATTGGGACAGGGTTTATACGAGCAGTACTTC.

This clonotype was recorded a few times. The chain couples TRBV21-1 to TRBJ2-4; the D segment call TRBD2 is taken from the table without a DNA check. TRBV21-1 is a listed pseudogene. The length of the CDR3 is 15 residues. The CDR3 nucleotides read TGTGCCAGAACCTCTTTACTAGCGGGGCAAAACATTCAGTACTTC. This gives the protein CARTSLLAGQNIQYF.

This clonotype was counted a few times. This chain uses TRBV18 with TRBJ2-7; D ambiguous. CDR3 length equals 14 residues. Trimming cost V 4 bases and J 7 bases, with 17 bases left between them. Germline V gene data show CDR1 as KGHSH and CDR2 as LQKENI. CDR3 loop: CASSLSGDEKEQYF. The CDR3 bases are TGTGCCAGCTCACTATCAGGAGACGAAAAGGAGCAGTACTTC.

Regarding this clonotype: Germline and junction disagree at one end, which may indicate a read error. This rearrangement joins TRBV7-8 to TRBJ2-5; unclear D gene. This CDR3 region has 15 residues. CDR1 and CDR2 from the germline V gene are SGHVS and FQNEAQ. The CDR3, as DNA: TGTGCCAGCAGTGATCATGAAGGGCCGCTCTACGAGCAGTGCTTC. Protein sequence: CASSDHEGPLYEQCF.

This clonotype has only a few counts. The CDR3: CASSQDPMEETQYF. CDR3 nucleotide sequence: TGTGCCAGCAGCCAAGATCCCATGGAGGAGACCCAGTACTTC. V and J are TRBV3-1 and TRBJ2-5; D gene ambiguous. Germline V gene lookup returns CDR1 LGHDT and CDR2 YNNKEL (reference sequence). The CDR3 runs 14 residues. Trimming stripped 0 bases from V and 5 bases from J, with 10 bases between.

This chain links TRBV13 with TRBJ1-1; 7 bases agree with TRBD1. This CDR3 is built from 16 residues. The germline V gene has CDR1 PRHDT and CDR2 FYEKMQ (reference sequence). J gave up 4 bases and V 0 bases, and 8 bases lay outside the gene matches. The CDR3, as DNA: TGTGCCAGCAGCTTAGGGTCATGGGAGGGGGCCACTGAAGCTTTCTTT. Translation: CASSLGSWEGATEAFF.

CDR3 DNA: TGTGCCAGCAGCTTAGTAGGGACAGGAGCCACAGATACGCAGTATTTT. Protein: CASSLVGTGATDTQYF. The rearrangement joins TRBV7-9 to TRBJ2-3; TRBD1 matches at 8 bases. The germline V gene encodes CDR1 SEHNR and CDR2 FQNEAQ (reference sequence). V trimming: 1 base; J trimming: 2 bases; junction bases outside the gene matches: 5. The CDR3 length is 16 residues.

V gene TRBV20-1 combines with J gene TRBJ2-5, with D unresolved. The J call may not be correct, given that the DNA end is closer to TRBJ2-7. From germline, CDR1 is DFQATT and CDR2 SNEGSKA (reference sequence). CDR3 size: 15 residues. CDR3 sequence reads: CSALRRGFNSYEQYF. The DNA for the CDR3 is TGCAGTGCTCTTCGTAGAGGTTTTAACTCCTACGAGCAGTACTTC.

The table lists this clonotype with a count of one. The J gene is TRBJ1-2, the V gene TRBV28, with D hard to call. V was clipped by 1 base and J by 4 bases, with 16 bases between them. CDR1 MDHEN and CDR2 SYDVKM come from the germline V gene. The length of the CDR3 is 16 residues. The CDR3 spells CASSLFALSRAYGYTF. The CDR3 region has the DNA TGTGCCAGCAGTTTATTTGCGCTTTCTCGGGCCTATGGCTACACCTTC.

The CDR3 DNA is TGTGCCAGCACTTTGGGGGAGCCCCAGCATTTT. Amino acids: CASTLGEPQHF. This chain links TRBV12-3 or TRBV12-4 with TRBJ1-5, with a weak D call TRBD1 (5 bases). The CDR3 length is 11 residues. Between the trimmed V and J ends, which lost 7 bases and 8 bases, there was a span of 9 bases.

This chain joins TRBV2 and TRBJ2-1; D gene uncertain. The CDR3 sequence is 14 residues long. Germline assignment: CDR1 SNHLY and CDR2 FYNNEI. V was trimmed by 6 bases and J by 4 bases, leaving 13 bases between them. CDR3 region: CASRDLMRYNEQFF. CDR3 in DNA: TGTGCCAGCAGGGACCTTATGAGGTACAATGAGCAGTTCTTC.

V is TRBV29-1 and J is TRBJ1-4, with 11 bases fitting TRBD1. The V gene's germline CDR1 is SQVTM and CDR2 ANQGSEA. CDR3 length: 14 residues. J gave up 7 bases and V 4 bases, and 5 bases lay outside the gene matches. The CDR3 is CSVGGTGGSEKLFF. The CDR3 nucleotides read TGCAGCGTTGGGGGGACAGGGGGAAGTGAAAAACTGTTTTTT.

This chain links TRBV7-2 with TRBJ2-3, with a possible D match to TRBD2 (5 bases). The ends were cut back, 5 bases at V and 2 bases at J, with 20 bases in the middle. This CDR3 contains 17 residues. The germline V gene encodes CDR1 SGHTA and CDR2 FQGNSA. The DNA of the CDR3 is TGTGCCAGCAGCCGACAACTAGTACCTACCAACACAGATACGCAGTATTTT. Translated: CASSRQLVPTNTDTQYF.

This clonotype was detected only a few times. The chain recombines TRBV4-1 with TRBJ2-3; D remains unclear. Trimming stripped 6 bases from V and 2 bases from J, with 9 bases between. The CDR3 is 13 amino acids. Germline lookup yields CDR1 MGHRA and CDR2 YSYEKL. The CDR3 DNA reads TGCGCCAGCAGAGGCTCTCCCACAGATACGCAGTATTTT. Translating it yields CASRGSPTDTQYF.

The V and J genes are TRBV3-1 and TRBJ2-5, with 10 bases fitting TRBD2. With 1 base clipped from V and 4 bases from J, the junction kept 6 bases outside the gene matches. The CDR3 length is 16 residues. Germline V lookup: CDR1 LGHDT, CDR2 YNNKEL (reference sequence). The CDR3 nucleotides read TGTGCCAGCAGCCAAGCTAGCGGGAGAAGATTAGAGACCCAGTACTTC. Translating gives CASSQASGRRLETQYF.

This sequence joins TRBV9 and TRBJ2-3, with unresolved D. CDR3 length: 13 amino acids. CDR1 SGDLS and CDR2 YYNGEE come from the germline V gene. V was cut by 0 bases and J by 4 bases, with 6 bases left in between. Written as DNA, the CDR3 is TGTGCCAGCAGCGTAGTTTCCCCAGATACGCAGTATTTT. It specifies CASSVVSPDTQYF.